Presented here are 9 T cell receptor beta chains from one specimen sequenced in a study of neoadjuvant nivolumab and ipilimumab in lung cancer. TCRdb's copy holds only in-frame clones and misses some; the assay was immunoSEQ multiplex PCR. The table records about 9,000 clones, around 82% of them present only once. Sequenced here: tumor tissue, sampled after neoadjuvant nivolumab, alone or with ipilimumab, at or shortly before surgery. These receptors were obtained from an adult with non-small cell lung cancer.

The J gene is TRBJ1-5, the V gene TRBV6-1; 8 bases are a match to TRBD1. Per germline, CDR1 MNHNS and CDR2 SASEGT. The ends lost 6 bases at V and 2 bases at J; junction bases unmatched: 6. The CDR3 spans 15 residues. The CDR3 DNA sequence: TGTGCCAGCAGCAGGGGGCATGGCGGCAATCAGCCCCAGCATTTT. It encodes CASSRGHGGNQPQHF.

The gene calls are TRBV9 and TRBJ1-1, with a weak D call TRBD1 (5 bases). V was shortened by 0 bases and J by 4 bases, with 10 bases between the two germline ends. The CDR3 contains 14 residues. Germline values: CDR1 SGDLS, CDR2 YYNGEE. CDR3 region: CASSVGQSVTEAFF. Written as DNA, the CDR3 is TGTGCCAGCAGCGTAGGACAGTCGGTCACTGAAGCTTTCTTT.

Here the CDR3 reads CASSQPDIQETQYF. CDR3 DNA sequence: TGTGCCAGCAGCCAACCCGACATCCAAGAGACCCAGTACTTC. The rearrangement joins TRBV5-5 to TRBJ2-5; D call uncertain. Germline values: CDR1 SGHKS, CDR2 YYEKEE (reference sequence). The CDR3 totals 14 residues. The germline V and J ends were trimmed by 4 bases and 1 base, with 11 bases remaining between them.

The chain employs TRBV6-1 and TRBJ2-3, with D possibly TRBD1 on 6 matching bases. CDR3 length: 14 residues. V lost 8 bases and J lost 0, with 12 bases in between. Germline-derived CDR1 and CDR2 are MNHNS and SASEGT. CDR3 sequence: CASGWTASTDTQYF. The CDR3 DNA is TGTGCCAGCGGGTGGACAGCTAGCACAGATACGCAGTATTTT.

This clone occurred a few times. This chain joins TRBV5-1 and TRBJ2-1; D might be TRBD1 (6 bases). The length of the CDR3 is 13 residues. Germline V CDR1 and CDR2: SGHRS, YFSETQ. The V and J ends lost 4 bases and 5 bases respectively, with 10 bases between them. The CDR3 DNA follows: TGCGCCAGCAGCATGGGACACAACAATGAGCAGTTCTTC. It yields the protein CASSMGHNNEQFF.

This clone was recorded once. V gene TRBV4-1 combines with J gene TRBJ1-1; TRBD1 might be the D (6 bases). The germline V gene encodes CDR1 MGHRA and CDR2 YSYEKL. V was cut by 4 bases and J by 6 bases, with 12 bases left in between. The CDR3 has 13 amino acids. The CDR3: CASSLRQESEAFF. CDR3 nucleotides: TGCGCCAGCAGCCTTCGACAGGAATCTGAAGCTTTCTTT.

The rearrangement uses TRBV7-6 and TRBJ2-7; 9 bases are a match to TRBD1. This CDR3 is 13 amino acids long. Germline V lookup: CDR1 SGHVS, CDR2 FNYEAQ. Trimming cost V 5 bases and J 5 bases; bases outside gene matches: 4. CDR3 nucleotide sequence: TGTGCCAGCAGCCCGAGGACAGGGGACGAGCAGTACTTC. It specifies CASSPRTGDEQYF.

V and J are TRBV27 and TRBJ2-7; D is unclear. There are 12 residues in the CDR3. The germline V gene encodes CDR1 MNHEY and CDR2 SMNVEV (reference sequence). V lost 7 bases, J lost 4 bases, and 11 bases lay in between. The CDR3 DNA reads TGTGCCAGCAAAAATCCTCAGTACGAGCAGTACTTC. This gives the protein CASKNPQYEQYF.

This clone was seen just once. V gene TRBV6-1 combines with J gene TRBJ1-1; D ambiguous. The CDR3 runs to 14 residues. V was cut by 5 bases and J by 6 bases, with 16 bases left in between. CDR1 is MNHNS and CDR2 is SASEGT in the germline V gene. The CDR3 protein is CASSKTRQWAEAFF. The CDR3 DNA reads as TGTGCCAGCAGTAAGACTCGACAATGGGCTGAAGCTTTCTTT.